This T cell receptor beta chain stems from a study of cytomegalovirus exposure and HLA in healthy donors (dated by TCRdb to about 2017). For the wider study: An earlier analysis of around 600 of the donors reported roughly 270 Gb of sequence data and 117 million unique TCR beta sequences from 150 million to 200 million T cells. To study patterns of TCR occurrence, a later analysis re-analyzed previously published TCR beta repertoires from around 700 donors and added high-resolution HLA genotyping. HLA typing covered class I and class II loci at four-digit resolution. The number of typed donors differed by locus: roughly 620-640 for A, B, C, DRB1 and DQB1; 500 to 550 for DQA1; around 580 for DPA1; and about 450 for DPB1. Five DR-DQ haplotypes were handled as single units for association and clustering because linkage in the cohort was strong. Rather than using new phenotypic data, the later analysis identified candidate immune exposures from TCR beta sequences and from how often those sequences occurred across donors. Donor age, sex, ethnicity and CMV serostatus were collected together with the repertoire data. Besides the first cohort of 666 subjects, a separate validation cohort made up of 120 different subjects was used. The aim of the study was to test whether cataloging public T cell receptors could identify signatures of past pathogen exposure. Every repertoire in the discovery cohort had been generated on one and the same sequencing platform. On average, 235,054 unique TCR beta nucleotide sequences were sequenced per donor among several hundred genotyped donors of the cohort, with roughly 18% of those sequences being non-productive. An earlier analysis of some 500 of the donors applied high-throughput TCR beta sequencing to assess whether each TCR beta V gene segment acted as functional or pseudogenic. The genetic ancestry cluster associated with self-reported Caucasian donors included approximately 85% of the roughly 380 genotyped donors. In a later genetic analysis, genome-wide SNP genotypes for about 60% of the 666 donors were used, and that subset was treated as a discovery cohort. The study combined high-throughput TCR immunosequencing, statistical association of individual TCRs with disease status, and machine learning to predict cytomegalovirus infection status. About 310 gigabases of sequencing data and approximately 85 million unique TCR sequences were included in an early release covering several hundred HLA-typed donors. The T cell repertoires of 666 subjects were profiled by immunosequencing and related to cytomegalovirus serostatus.

Regarding this clone: Its binding antigen is unknown. The sample holds no much larger clone one base away, and base qualities are not on file.

Taken from the germline V gene, the CDR1 and CDR2 loops are SGHVS and FNYEAQ. Unmatched junction bases come to 10, with V trimmed by 5 bases and J by 2 bases. Inclusive of the bounding cysteine and phenylalanine, the CDR3 is 16 residues long. CDR3 DNA only is kept here, 48 bases in frame from base 1. The cohort consisted of some 730 healthy bone marrow donors. All cohort members were sampled while nominally healthy, although unrecorded immune exposures were likely present. The donor was CMV seropositive and belonged to the group of about 290 seropositive cohort members. Every donor gave a peripheral blood sample, and the peripheral blood mononuclear cells from that sample were used for TCR beta sequencing. The Qiagen DNeasy Blood Extraction Kit was used to extract genomic DNA from the blood cell samples. General study outcomes and caveats: An association between a missense DCLRE1C variant and V-gene and J-gene trimming of TCR beta chains was found in a later genetic analysis and replicated in an independent cohort. Three of the identified cytomegalovirus-associated TCR beta chains were confirmed in vitro to be specific for cytomegalovirus antigens. While some public TCRs were present in many individuals, most TCR sequences turned up only very rarely across donors. Because counts were too low, some 17 rarely observed V segments, including chromosome 9 orphons, were left out of the earlier analysis of about 620 of the donors. The authors suggested that the approach could potentially be generalized to other disease states and immunological phenotypes. Because HLA typing was missing for some donors at each locus, association tests included only the typed subset. Linkage disequilibrium might explain the correlated functional status among segregating V segments, but an unknown experimental factor could not be ruled out. According to a later analysis, parvovirus B19, influenza, CMV and Epstein-Barr virus appeared linked to several top co-occurrence clusters. At a false discovery rate of 0.05, a later analysis linked around 17,000 TCR beta sequences to specific HLA alleles. Broadly in line with IMGT annotations, most TCR beta V segments showed up in productive rearrangements about 87% or about 30% of the time in an earlier analysis of several hundred of the donors. Strong co-occurrence of HLA alleles, especially DR and DQ, made assigning TCR associations to individual alleles difficult. Compared with equally common non-associated chains, HLA-associated TCR beta chains in a later analysis were more clonally expanded and had lower generation probabilities. A total of 150 or so TCR beta chains were listed by the study as associated with cytomegalovirus. According to a later analysis, TCR association rates differed among HLA loci, with DRB1 alleles showing the most associated TCRs and HLA-C alleles showing the fewest. The 87-base-pair reads could not distinguish some IMGT-functional V segments, including TRBV6-2 and TRBV6-3, so those segments were excluded. For the cohort, immune exposure information was limited to CMV serostatus. A further reported finding was that TCR beta sequences accurately predicted the HLA-A and HLA-B alleles for most subjects in the first cohort. In both the original and validation cohorts, the classifier was reported to diagnose cytomegalovirus status with high specificity and sensitivity. Roughly uniform sequencing depth across donors was assumed in presence/absence analyses, although this assumption may not hold. A later analysis found that most CMV-associated TCR beta chains appeared HLA-restricted, with HLA associations seemingly driven largely by CMV exposure. The cohort was sequenced for TCR beta chains only, and without alpha or paired-chain data the features that could be detected were limited. According to a later genetic analysis, donors in an Asian-associated ancestry cluster had fewer N-insertions in productive TCRs than the approximately 690-donor mean. A cluster of highly shared sequence variants was judged likely to be a technical artifact of the sequencing pipeline.

Preparation of the library involved the immunoSEQ multiplex PCR assay. For the multiplex PCR, a mixture combining 60 forward primers for TCR Vbeta segments and 13 reverse primers for TCR Jbeta segments was used. The CDR3 region of rearranged TCR beta genes was amplified from genomic DNA with a multiplex PCR assay. The amplified TCR beta libraries were sequenced on the Illumina HiSeq System as 87-base-pair reads. From the authors' description of their analysis: A later analysis counted about 76 million unique TCR beta chains across the 550 to 700 repertoires, and some 12 million of these chains were shared by at least two donors. A nearest-neighbor algorithm error-corrected the raw reads and collapsed the reads into unique sequences, merging closely related sequences to remove PCR and sequencing errors. Alignment of CDR3 sequences to IMGT reference sequences was used to assign V, D and J gene segments. Each retained sequence needed at least a six-nucleotide match to both a V gene segment and a J gene segment. A rearrangement counted as productive if the CDR3 had no stop codons and remained in frame with V and J, and every other rearrangement counted as non-productive. CDR3 was defined according to IMGT convention as the region running from the second conserved V-encoded cysteine to the conserved J-encoded phenylalanine. The earlier analysis of some 580 of the donors excluded any sequence lacking an unambiguous match to a single V gene segment. In an earlier analysis of 587 of the donors, a V segment was called functional when productive rearrangements were above 56.7%, and segregating when the standard deviation between donors exceeded 5%. A statistical classification framework was built to diagnose cytomegalovirus status from the catalog of TCR beta chain sequences. In a later analysis, TCR nucleotide sequences were compared against IMGT/GENE-DB human TR gene sequences so that V and J genes could be assigned. In a later analysis, CDR3 sequences and most-parsimonious VDJ recombination scenarios were assigned using the TCRdist pipeline. In a later analysis, every TCR beta chain was defined by the combination of its CDR3 amino acid sequence and its V-gene family, and reads without a unique V-gene family were dropped. In a later analysis, 450 to 600 highly shared, low-generation-probability nucleotide sequences were removed to address suspected cross-contamination and a sequencing artifact. In a later analysis, a clonal expansion index was calculated for each public chain from normalized within-repertoire ranks of inferred template counts. In a later analysis, generation probabilities were computed using a VDJ recombination model fitted to out-of-frame rearrangements, and the results were checked against IGoR. In a later analysis, hypergeometric tests were used to score TCR-TCR, TCR-HLA and TCR-CMV co-occurrence, with a repertoire-size bias correction applied to TCR pairs. A later analysis estimated false discovery rates by permuting HLA or CMV assignments 20 times. In a later analysis, co-occurring TCRs were grouped using DBSCAN, and TCRdist sequence similarity was added for clustering within HLA-allele-positive subsets. Co-occurrence clustering excluded repertoires with fewer than 30,000 or more than 120,000 public chains, plus five with anomalous nucleotide sharing. What TCRdb holds here is the immuneACCESS table cut down to in-frame rearrangements. Part of the clones is not present; checked against another copy, under half of the missing clones reflect an unresolved V gene, and the others are unexplained. The DNA gave D and trimming, while V, J and clone size come from that table. This sample holds under 200,000 clones; approximately 85% were observed only once. The top ten clonotypes cover approximately 1% of the sample.

The V and J segments used are TRBV7-6 and TRBJ2-3; the junction holds 7 bases that match TRBD2. The source material was PBMCs. The receptor was isolated from a girl aged 2 to 10 in good health and CMV-seropositive. The nucleotide sequence reads TGTGCCAGCAGCCCCTCGGGGGGAGGAGTCACAGATACGCAGTATTTT. It specifies CASSPSGGGVTDTQYF.